The sequence of this T cell receptor beta chain was determined in a study of blood T cell repertoires in COVID-19 (TCRdb year 2020). Regarding the study in general: The collaborator samples originated in the United States, Italy and Spain and spanned the acute and convalescent phases of COVID-19. Where available, HLA class I and class II types were obtained from metadata supplied by the sample provider rather than from assay-based typing. Nearly every sample came with metadata listing a de-identified subject ID, COVID-19 status, age in years and sex. The material from the prospective study consisted of cDNA or gDNA derived from T cells, B-cell-depleted T cells, or PBMCs. Deeply sampled blood TCRbeta repertoires from subjects exposed to, actively infected with, or recovered from COVID-19 were included in the dataset. Samples came from the ongoing ImmuneRACE study (first 160 participants) plus 1,254 subjects from 6 global collaborators. The repertoires were released in a freely available public database meant as a resource for research on the immune response to SARS-CoV-2. The investigation overall reported the following: The quantity of clinical and demographic metadata differed by source and by participant and was supplied without curation.

Of note for this clone: This receptor's antigen is unknown. No base-level quality is on record; no much larger clone is a single base apart.

At one collaborating source in Seattle, patients were enrolled during active infection and were followed longitudinally through the course of disease. Collaborating institutions collected whole blood in K2EDTA tubes following their own protocols. For TCRbeta analysis, collaborators shipped samples as frozen whole blood, isolated PBMCs, or DNA extracted from either of those sample types. The immunoSEQ Assay, a bias-controlled multiplex PCR, was used to amplify TCRbeta CDR3 regions from genomic DNA. The study's own analysis went as follows. Nucleated cell counts per sample were estimated from amplification of reference gene primers within the assay. Sequence reads were collapsed and filtered to measure the absolute abundance of every unique TCRbeta CDR3 rearrangement. For each sample, productive Simpson clonality was calculated as the square root of Simpson's diversity index over productive rearrangements. This immuneACCESS table, as held by TCRdb, lists in-frame sequences with V and J called but not all clones. Of the missing ones, under half trace to an unresolved V gene in checked studies; the others have no known cause. Clone size and V and J calls were adopted from that table, with D and trimming inferred from the DNA. This sample holds some 190,000 clones; more than 70% were observed only once. The leading ten clones occupy 15% to 20% of the sample.

The CDR3, from cysteine to phenylalanine, totals 20 residues. Of all the DNA, just the CDR3 is kept, 60 bases in frame from base 1. The V gene is TRBV21-1 and the J gene is TRBJ2-5; the tabulated D call, TRBD2, remains unverified against the DNA. TRBV21-1 is classified as a pseudogene. The origin of this receptor is a person in their 70s with COVID-19, enrolled during active disease. The sequenced sample consisted of peripheral blood. The bases are TGTGCCAGCAGCATATACCGACTATCCAAGGCTAGCGGGAGGGTTGCGGCCCAGTACTTC. Its protein reads: CASSIYRLSKASGRVAAQYF.